Listed below are T cell receptor beta chains from one sample, sequenced in a study of cytomegalovirus exposure and HLA in healthy donors. The method was immunoSEQ multiplex PCR; TCRdb's version includes in-frame clones alone and lacks a portion of them. The table lists roughly 150,000 clones, approximately 80% of them singletons. The material sequenced was PBMCs. The receptor source for this set is a male donor in good health and CMV-seronegative. Each CDR3 is given with its conserved first and last residue.

TRBJ1-1 TRBV4-1 CASSPRGTEAFF
TRBJ2-3 TRBV7-6 CASSRSGGTDTQYF
TRBJ2-7 TRBV6-6 CASSYYDSYEQYF
TRBJ1-2 TRBV7-9 CASSLGRVDINGYTF
TRBJ1-4 TRBV2 CASSEVSGMREKLFF
TRBJ2-3 TRBV5-1 CASSLALAGGTTDTQYF
TRBJ2-5 TRBV6-6 CASSYSRETQYF
TRBJ2-2 TRBV7-2 CANLEGQGATGELFF
TRBJ1-2 TRBV28 CASSWGGLNGYTF
TRBJ1-2 TRBV27 CASSGGSNYGYTF
TRBJ1-2 TRBV5-1 CASSLTGRDGYTF
TRBJ1-4 TRBV27 CASSLGTGREKLFF
TRBJ1-1 TRBV29-1 CSVEDFAEAFF
TRBJ2-3 TRBV2 CASSERGRPTDTQYF
TRBJ2-2 TRBV2 CASSVRGRETGELFF
TRBJ2-1 TRBV6-4 CASSEAGGPNEQFF
TRBJ1-4 TRBV7-2 CASSLYSGANEKLFF